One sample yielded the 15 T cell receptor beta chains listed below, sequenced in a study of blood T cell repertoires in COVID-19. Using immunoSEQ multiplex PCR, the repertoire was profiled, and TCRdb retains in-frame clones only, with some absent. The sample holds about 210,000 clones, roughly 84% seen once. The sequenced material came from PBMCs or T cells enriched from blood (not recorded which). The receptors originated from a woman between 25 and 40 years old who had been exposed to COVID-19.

The CDR3 coding sequence is TGTGCCAGCAGTCCCCCGGGACAGTCGAACACTGAAGCTTTCTTT. Its translation is CASSPPGQSNTEAFF. The chain is built from TRBV28 and TRBJ1-1; 7 nucleotides agree with TRBD1. J was trimmed by 1 base and V by 5 bases; bases with no gene match: 7. The CDR3 sequence is 15 residues long. From germline, CDR1 is MDHEN and CDR2 SYDVKM.

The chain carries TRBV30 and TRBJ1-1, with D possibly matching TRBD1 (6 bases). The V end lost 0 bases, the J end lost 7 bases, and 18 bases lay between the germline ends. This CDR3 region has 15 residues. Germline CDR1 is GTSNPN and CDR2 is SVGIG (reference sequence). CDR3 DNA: TGTGCCTGGAGTGTACGGGACACCCGGGGTCTTGAAGCTTTCTTT. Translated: CAWSVRDTRGLEAFF.

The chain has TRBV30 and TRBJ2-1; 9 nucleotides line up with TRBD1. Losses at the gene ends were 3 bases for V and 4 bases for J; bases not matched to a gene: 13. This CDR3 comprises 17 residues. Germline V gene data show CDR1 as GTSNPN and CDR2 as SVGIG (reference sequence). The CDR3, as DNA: TGTGCCTGGAGGGGGGCCTTGCGGGACAGGGTATACAATGAGCAGTTCTTC. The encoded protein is CAWRGALRDRVYNEQFF.

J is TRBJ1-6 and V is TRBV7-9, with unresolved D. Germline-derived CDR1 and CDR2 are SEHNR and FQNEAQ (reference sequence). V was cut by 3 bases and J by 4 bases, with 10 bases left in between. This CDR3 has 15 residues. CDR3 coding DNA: TGTGCCAGCAGCTTGGCCAGTATGTATAATTCACCCCTCCACTTT. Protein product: CASSLASMYNSPLHF.

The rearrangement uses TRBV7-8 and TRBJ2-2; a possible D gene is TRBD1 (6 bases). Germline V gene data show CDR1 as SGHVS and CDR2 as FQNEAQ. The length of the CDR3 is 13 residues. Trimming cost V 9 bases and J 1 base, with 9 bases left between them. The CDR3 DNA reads TGTGCCAGACAGGGTAGGAACACCGGGGAGCTGTTTTTT. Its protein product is CARQGRNTGELFF.

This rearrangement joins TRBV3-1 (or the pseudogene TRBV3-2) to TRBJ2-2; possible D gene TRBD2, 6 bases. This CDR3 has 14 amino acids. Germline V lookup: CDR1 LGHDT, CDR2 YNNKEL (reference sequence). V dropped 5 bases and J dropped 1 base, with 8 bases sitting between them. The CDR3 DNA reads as TGTGCCAGCAGCGGGACTCTGAACACCGGGGAGCTGTTTTTT. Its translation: CASSGTLNTGELFF.

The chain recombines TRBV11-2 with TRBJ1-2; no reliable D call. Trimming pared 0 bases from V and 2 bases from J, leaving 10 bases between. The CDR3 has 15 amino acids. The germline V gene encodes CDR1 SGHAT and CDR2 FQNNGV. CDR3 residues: CASSLDTAGNYGYTF. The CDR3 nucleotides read TGTGCCAGCAGCTTAGATACGGCGGGAAACTATGGCTACACCTTC.

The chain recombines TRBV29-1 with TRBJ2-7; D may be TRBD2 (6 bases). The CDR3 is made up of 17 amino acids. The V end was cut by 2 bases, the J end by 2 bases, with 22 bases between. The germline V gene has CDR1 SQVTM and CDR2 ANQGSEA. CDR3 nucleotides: TGCAGCGTTGAAACGGGGGAAGGGTCAGGGAATACCTACGAGCAGTACTTC. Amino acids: CSVETGEGSGNTYEQYF.

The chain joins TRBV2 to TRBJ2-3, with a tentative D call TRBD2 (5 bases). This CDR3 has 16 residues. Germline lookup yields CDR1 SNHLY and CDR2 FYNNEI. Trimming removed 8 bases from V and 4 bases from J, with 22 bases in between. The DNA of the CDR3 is TGTGCCAGCGCGGGTGTCGAGGGCCCCACGCCAGATACGCAGTATTTT. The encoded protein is CASAGVEGPTPDTQYF.

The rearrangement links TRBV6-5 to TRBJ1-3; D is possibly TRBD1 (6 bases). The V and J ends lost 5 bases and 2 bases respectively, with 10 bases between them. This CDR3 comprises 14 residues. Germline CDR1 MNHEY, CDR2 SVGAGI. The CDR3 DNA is TGTGCCAGCAGTCAACAGGGTACTGGAAACACCATATATTTT. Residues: CASSQQGTGNTIYF.

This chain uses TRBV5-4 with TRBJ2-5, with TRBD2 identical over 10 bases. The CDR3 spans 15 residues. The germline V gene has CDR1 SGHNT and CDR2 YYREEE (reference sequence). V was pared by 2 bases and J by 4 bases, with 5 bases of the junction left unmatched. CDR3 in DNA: TGTGCCAGCAGCTTCCAGCGGGGGGGCCTAGAGACCCAGTACTTC. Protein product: CASSFQRGGLETQYF.

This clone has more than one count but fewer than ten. CDR3 nucleotide sequence: TGTGCCAGCAGCTTAGAAAGCTCTAATGAAAAACTGTTTTTT. This encodes CASSLESSNEKLFF. The V call is TRBV7-9, the J call TRBJ1-4; D is ambiguous. Between the trimmed V and J ends, which lost 1 base and 3 bases, there was a span of 6 bases. The CDR3 is 14 amino acids. CDR1 is SEHNR, CDR2 FQNEAQ, per germline (reference sequence).

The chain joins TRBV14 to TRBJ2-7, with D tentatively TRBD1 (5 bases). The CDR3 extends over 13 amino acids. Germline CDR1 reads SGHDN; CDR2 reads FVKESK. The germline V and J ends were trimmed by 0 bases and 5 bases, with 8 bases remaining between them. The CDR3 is CASSQETGHEQYF. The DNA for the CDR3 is TGTGCCAGCAGCCAAGAAACAGGACACGAGCAGTACTTC.

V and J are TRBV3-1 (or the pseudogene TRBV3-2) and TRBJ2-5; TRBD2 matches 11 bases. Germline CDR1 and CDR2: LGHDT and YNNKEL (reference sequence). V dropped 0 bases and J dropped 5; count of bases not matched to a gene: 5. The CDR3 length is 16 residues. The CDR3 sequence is CASSQDLASGGETQYF. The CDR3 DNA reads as TGTGCCAGCAGCCAAGATCTGGCTAGCGGGGGGGAGACCCAGTACTTC.

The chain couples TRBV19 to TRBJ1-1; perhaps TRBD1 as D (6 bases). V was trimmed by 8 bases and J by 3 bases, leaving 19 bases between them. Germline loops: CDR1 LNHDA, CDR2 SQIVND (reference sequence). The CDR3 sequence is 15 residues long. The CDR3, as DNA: TGTGCCAGTGCGGGCAGGGGAGTTGTCGACACTGAAGCTTTCTTT. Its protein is CASAGRGVVDTEAFF.